This T cell receptor beta chain stems from a study of regulatory T cells. Study-level points and caveats: In CD3G-deficient patients, conventional CD4+ T cells were enriched for hydrophobic CDR3 residues at positions 6 and 7. Skewed V and J usage and few unique V-J pairs marked patient repertoires, most in Tregs.

With respect to this clone: The antigen is undetermined.

With 3 bases clipped from V and 9 bases from J, the junction kept 5 bases outside the gene matches. CDR1 and CDR2 (germline): SGHRS, YFSETQ. There are 14 residues in the CDR3. The PCR used 52 TRBV and 13 TRBJ primers. Some clones are missing from TCRdb's copy, which holds only in-frame ones; the method was immunoSEQ multiplex PCR. The sample consists of 25,000 or so clones, about 88% of them appearing once. The clonotype comes from a child aged 10-17 years with CD3G deficiency. The genes are TRBV5-1 and TRBJ2-1; 11 bases are a match to TRBD1. Sequencing was done on a sample of conventional CD4+ T cells sorted from blood. Here the CDR3 DNA reads TGCGCCAGCAGCTCTGGACAGGGGGCTGGTGAGCAGTTCTTC. It encodes CASSSGQGAGEQFF. The entire variable domain, with the rest obtained from reference TRBV5-1 and TRBJ2-1, is as follows: KAGVTQTPRYLIKTRGQQVTLSCSPISGHRSVSWYQQTPGQGLQFLFEYFSETQRNKGNFPGRFSGRQFSNSRSEMNVSTLELGDSALYLCASSSGQGAGEQFFGPGTRLTVL.